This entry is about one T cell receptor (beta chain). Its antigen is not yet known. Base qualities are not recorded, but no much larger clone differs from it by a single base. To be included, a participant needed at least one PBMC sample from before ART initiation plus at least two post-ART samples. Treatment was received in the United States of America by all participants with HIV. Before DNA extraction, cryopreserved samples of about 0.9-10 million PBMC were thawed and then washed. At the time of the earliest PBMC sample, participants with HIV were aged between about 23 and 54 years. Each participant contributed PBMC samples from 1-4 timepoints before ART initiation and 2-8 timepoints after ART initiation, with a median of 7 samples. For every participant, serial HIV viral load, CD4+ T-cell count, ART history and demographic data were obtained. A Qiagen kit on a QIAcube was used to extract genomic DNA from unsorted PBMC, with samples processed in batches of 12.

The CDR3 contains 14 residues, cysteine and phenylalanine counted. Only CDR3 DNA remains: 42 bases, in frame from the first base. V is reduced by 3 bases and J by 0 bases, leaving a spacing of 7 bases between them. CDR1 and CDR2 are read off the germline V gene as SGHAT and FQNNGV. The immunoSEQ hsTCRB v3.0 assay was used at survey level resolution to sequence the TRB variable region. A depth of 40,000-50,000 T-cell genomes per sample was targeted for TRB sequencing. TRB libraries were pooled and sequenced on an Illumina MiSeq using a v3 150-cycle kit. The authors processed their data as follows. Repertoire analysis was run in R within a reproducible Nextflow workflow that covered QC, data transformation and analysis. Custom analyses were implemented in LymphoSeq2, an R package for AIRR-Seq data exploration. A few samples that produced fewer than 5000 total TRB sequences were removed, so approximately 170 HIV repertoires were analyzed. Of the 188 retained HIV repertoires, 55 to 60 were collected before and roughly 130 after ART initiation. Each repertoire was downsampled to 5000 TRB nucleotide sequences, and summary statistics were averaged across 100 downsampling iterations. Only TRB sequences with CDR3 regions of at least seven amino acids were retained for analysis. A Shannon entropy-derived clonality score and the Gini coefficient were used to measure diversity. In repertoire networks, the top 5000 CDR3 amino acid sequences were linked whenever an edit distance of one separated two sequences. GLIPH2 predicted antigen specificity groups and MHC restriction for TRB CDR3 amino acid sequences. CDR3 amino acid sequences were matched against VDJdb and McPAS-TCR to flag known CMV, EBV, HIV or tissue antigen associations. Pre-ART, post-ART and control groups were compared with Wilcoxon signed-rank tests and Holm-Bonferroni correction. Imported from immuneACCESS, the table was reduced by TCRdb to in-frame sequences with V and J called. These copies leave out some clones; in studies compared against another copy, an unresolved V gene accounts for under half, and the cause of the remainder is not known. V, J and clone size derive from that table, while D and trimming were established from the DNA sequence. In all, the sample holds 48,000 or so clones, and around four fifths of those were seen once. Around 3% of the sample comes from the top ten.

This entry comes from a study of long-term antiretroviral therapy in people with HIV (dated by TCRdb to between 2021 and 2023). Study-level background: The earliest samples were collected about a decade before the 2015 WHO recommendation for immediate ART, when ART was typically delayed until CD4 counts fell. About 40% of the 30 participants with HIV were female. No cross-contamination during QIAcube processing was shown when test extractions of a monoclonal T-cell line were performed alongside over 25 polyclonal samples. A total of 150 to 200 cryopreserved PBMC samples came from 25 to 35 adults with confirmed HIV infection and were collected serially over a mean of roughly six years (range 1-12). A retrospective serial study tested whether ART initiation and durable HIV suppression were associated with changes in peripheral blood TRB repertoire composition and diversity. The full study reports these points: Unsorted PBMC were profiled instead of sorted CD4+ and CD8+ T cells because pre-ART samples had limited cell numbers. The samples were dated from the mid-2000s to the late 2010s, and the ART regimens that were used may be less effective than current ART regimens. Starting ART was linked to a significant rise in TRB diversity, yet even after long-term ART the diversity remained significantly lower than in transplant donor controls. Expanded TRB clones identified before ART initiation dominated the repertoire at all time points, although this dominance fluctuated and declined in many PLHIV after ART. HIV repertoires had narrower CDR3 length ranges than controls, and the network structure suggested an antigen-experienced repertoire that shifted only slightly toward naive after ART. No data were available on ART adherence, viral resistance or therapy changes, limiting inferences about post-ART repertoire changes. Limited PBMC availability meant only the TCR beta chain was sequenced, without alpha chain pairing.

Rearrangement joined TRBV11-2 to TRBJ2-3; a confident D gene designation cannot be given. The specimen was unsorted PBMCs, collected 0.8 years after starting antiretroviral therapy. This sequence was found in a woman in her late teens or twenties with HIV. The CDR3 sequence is CASSFGRSTDTQYF. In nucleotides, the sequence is TGTGCCAGCAGCTTTGGCCGAAGCACAGATACGCAGTATTTT.